This T cell receptor (beta chain) was found in a study of blood T cells in healthy people across ages. Study-level results: Comparison with aged donors showed that long-lived donors had more naive CD4+ cells and higher diversity. Investigators viewed diversity estimates from one million T cells as underestimates, the study reported.

The CDR3 has 15 residues. The germline CDR1 and CDR2 sequences are LGHDT and YNNKEL (reference sequence). Trimming at V came to 2 bases and at J to 7 bases, leaving 7 bases not matched to a gene. Each sample yielded at least 6 million isolated PBMCs. Sample-barcoded 5' priming and a J-beta primer mix drove a second PCR of roughly 6 to 12 cycles. Every cDNA molecule carried a tag from a template-switch adaptor bearing 12 random nucleotides. One entry per CDR3 protein, called by TCRdb with MiXCR from the 5' RACE reads. The sample shows approximately 730,000 distinct CDR3 sequences, 40% to 45% of them seen only once. A few counts support this clonotype. What it binds is unknown.

This chain uses TRBV3-1 with TRBJ1-2; 10 positions match TRBD1. Sequenced: blood. The receptor's source is a woman aged 55-69 years in good health. The CDR3 protein is CASSQLDRGVGGYTF. The CDR3 DNA reads TGTGCCAGCAGCCAACTGGACAGGGGGGTCGGTGGCTACACCTTC.